This TCR beta chain was recovered during a study of cytomegalovirus exposure and HLA in healthy donors. Libraries were prepared by immunoSEQ multiplex PCR; TCRdb keeps only in-frame clonotypes and omits some of them. The sample lists around 60,000 clones, about 91% occurring once. The source is a woman in her late teens or twenties in good health and CMV-seronegative. The sample taken for sequencing was PBMCs.

The CDR3 spells CASSVGAGGGSPLHF. CDR3 in DNA: TGCGCCAGCAGTGTCGGGGCAGGGGGCGGTTCACCCCTCCACTTT. J is TRBJ1-6 and V is TRBV5-1; the match to TRBD1 covers 8 bases. Germline CDR1 reads SGHRS; CDR2 reads YFSETQ. This CDR3 has 15 residues. The V gene end was trimmed by 5 bases and the J gene end by 9 bases; junction bases not matched to a gene: 10.